This T cell receptor beta chain was documented in a study of shared clonotypes between healthy human individuals. The CDR3 sequence is 15 residues long. Per germline, CDR1 SGHVS and CDR2 FNYEAQ. V shed 0 bases and J shed 2 bases, with 10 bases lying between them. Sequencing was performed with immunoSEQ multiplex PCR; in TCRdb, only in-frame clones are kept and a portion is missing. The table has 740,000 or so clones, more than 70% seen once. Each donor was a Caucasian adult residing in Nashville, Tennessee. The origin of this receptor is a young woman in good health. The sample was memory CD4+ T cells sorted from blood. As for subset: CD45RA-negative fraction. The chain joins TRBV7-6 to TRBJ2-5, with D unclear. The CDR3: CASSLARGFQETQYF. CDR3 DNA sequence: TGTGCCAGCAGCTTAGCGCGTGGGTTTCAAGAGACCCAGTACTTC. Drawing the rest from reference TRBV7-6 and TRBJ2-5, the complete variable domain is GAGVSQSPRYKVTKRGQDVALRCDPISGHVSLYWYRQALGQGPEFLTYFNYEAQQDKSGLPNDRFSAERPEGSISTLTIQRTEQRDSAMYRCASSLARGFQETQYFGPGTRLLVL.